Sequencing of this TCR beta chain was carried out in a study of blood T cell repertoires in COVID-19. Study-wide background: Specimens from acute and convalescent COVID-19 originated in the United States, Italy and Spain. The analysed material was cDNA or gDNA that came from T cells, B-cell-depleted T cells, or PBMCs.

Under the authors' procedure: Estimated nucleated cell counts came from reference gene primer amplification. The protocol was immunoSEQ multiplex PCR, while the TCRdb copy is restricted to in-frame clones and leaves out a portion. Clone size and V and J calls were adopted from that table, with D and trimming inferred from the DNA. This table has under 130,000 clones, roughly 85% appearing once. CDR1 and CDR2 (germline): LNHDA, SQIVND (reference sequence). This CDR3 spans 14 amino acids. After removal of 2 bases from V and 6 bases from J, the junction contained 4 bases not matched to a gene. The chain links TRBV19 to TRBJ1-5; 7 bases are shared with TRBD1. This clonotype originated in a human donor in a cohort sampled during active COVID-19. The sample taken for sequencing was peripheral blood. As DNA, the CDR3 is TGTGCCAGTAGTATACAGGGGGGTGGTCAGCCCCAGCATTTT. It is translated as CASSIQGGGQPQHF.